Presented here are 12 T cell receptor beta chains from one specimen sequenced in a study of blood T cell repertoires in COVID-19. Method: immunoSEQ multiplex PCR; TCRdb's copy keeps in-frame clones and lacks some. The table shows about 92,000 clones, with roughly 80% occurring only once. The material sequenced was peripheral blood. These receptor sequences come from a woman aged 70-85 years with acute or convalescent COVID-19.

The V gene is TRBV21-1, the J gene TRBJ2-5; the table's D gene call, TRBD2, was not cross checked with the DNA. TRBV21-1 has pseudogene status. This CDR3 contains 13 residues. CDR3 residues: CASSPGGGKTQYF. The CDR3 coding sequence is TGTGCCAGCAGCCCGGGGGGCGGTAAGACCCAGTACTTC.

The gene calls are TRBV6-5 and TRBJ2-7; 9 positions agree with TRBD1. The ends lost 2 bases at V and 6 bases at J; junction bases unmatched: 2. Germline loops: CDR1 MNHEY, CDR2 SVGAGI. The CDR3 consists of 13 residues. This CDR3 is CASSYLDRGEQYF. The CDR3, as DNA: TGTGCCAGCAGTTACCTGGACAGGGGCGAGCAGTACTTC.

V is TRBV19 and J is TRBJ2-2; 8 bases match TRBD1. Germline loops: CDR1 LNHDA, CDR2 SQIVND (reference sequence). The V segment lost 6 bases and the J segment 1 base; nucleotides outside the gene matches: 7. The CDR3 has 16 amino acids. This chain's CDR3 is CASRSGGAGNTGELFF. In DNA, the CDR3 is TGTGCCAGTAGGTCAGGGGGCGCCGGGAACACCGGGGAGCTGTTTTTT.

The chain carries TRBV7-9 and TRBJ1-2, with D perhaps matching TRBD1 (6 bases). In germline, CDR1 is SEHNR, CDR2 FQNEAQ (reference sequence). The CDR3 totals 16 residues. The ends were cut back, 5 bases at V and 1 base at J, with 17 bases in the middle. The CDR3 loop reads CASSKWRQVINYGYTF. CDR3 DNA sequence: TGTGCCAGCAGCAAGTGGAGACAGGTTATTAACTATGGCTACACCTTC.

This clone has just one count. In nucleotides, the CDR3 is TGTGCCGAGTCCCACTACGAGCAGTACTTC. This translates into CAESHYEQYF. The genes are TRBV27 and TRBJ2-7; D call uncertain. This CDR3 has 10 residues. Deletions cut 11 bases from V and 3 bases from J, with 8 bases between. The V gene's germline CDR1 is MNHEY and CDR2 SMNVEV (reference sequence).

The chain recombines TRBV18 with TRBJ1-1; tentatively, D is TRBD1 (6 bases). This CDR3 has 14 residues. Trimming cost V 4 bases and J 4 bases, with 13 bases left between them. From germline, CDR1 is KGHSH and CDR2 LQKENI. The DNA of the CDR3 is TGTGCCAGCTCACGTGTAGGGGGAGCCACTGAAGCTTTCTTT. Protein sequence: CASSRVGGATEAFF.

In this sample, this clone turned up a few times. The chain joins TRBV5-6 to TRBJ2-3, with a tentative D call TRBD2 (6 bases). V lost 2 bases and J lost 7, with 20 bases in between. Germline V gene data show CDR1 as SGHDT and CDR2 as YYEEEE. The CDR3 consists of 16 residues. CDR3 bases: TGTGCCAGCAGCTTCGACCGGACTACCTTTGTGTATACGCAGTATTTT. Protein: CASSFDRTTFVYTQYF.

This clone was seen more than once but under ten times. The DNA of the CDR3 is TGCGCCAGCGGCTCCGAATATGGACTAGTTACGCAGTATTTT. Translated: CASGSEYGLVTQYF. The J gene is TRBJ2-3, the V gene TRBV5-1, with 7 bases identical to TRBD2. Germline loops: CDR1 SGHRS, CDR2 YFSETQ. This CDR3 region has 14 residues. Losses at the gene ends were 7 bases for V and 8 bases for J; bases not matched to a gene: 13.

This clone was detected once. The J gene is TRBJ1-2, the V gene TRBV5-6; TRBD1 matches 7 bases. The junction had 3 bases not matched to a gene; V was cut back by 4 bases and J by 0 bases. This CDR3 has 14 amino acids. Looked up from germline, CDR1 is SGHDT and CDR2 is YYEEEE. Here the CDR3 reads CASSEGQSNYGYTF. For the CDR3, the DNA is TGTGCCAGCAGCGAGGGACAGTCTAACTATGGCTACACCTTC.

This clone has more than one count but fewer than ten. This rearrangement joins TRBV12-3 or TRBV12-4 to TRBJ1-2; 8 bases map to TRBD1. Unmatched junction bases numbered 8, after V lost 6 bases and J lost 8 bases. There are 13 residues in the CDR3. The CDR3 coding sequence is TGTGCCAGCAGCTCGACAGGGGTCGGAGGCTACACCTTC. This sequence encodes CASSSTGVGGYTF.

The chain employs TRBV3-1 (or the pseudogene TRBV3-2) and TRBJ2-1; the D gene is possibly TRBD1 (6 bases). Germline values: CDR1 LGHDT, CDR2 YNNKEL (reference sequence). The CDR3 runs 15 residues. V dropped 4 bases and J dropped 2 bases, with 12 bases sitting between them. The CDR3 reads CASSPGTSAYNEQFF. As DNA, the CDR3 is TGTGCCAGCAGCCCCGGGACAAGCGCCTACAATGAGCAGTTCTTC.

The V and J genes are TRBV27 and TRBJ2-3; D uncertain. This CDR3 spans 14 amino acids. CDR1 and CDR2 (germline): MNHEY, SMNVEV (reference sequence). Trimming removed 2 bases at V and 1 base at J, with 7 bases between. CDR3 in amino acids: CASSLQLGTDTQYF. The CDR3 DNA sequence: TGTGCCAGCAGTTTACAACTGGGCACAGATACGCAGTATTTT.